The clone carrying this T cell receptor (beta chain) was recorded at least ten times. The antigen is not known. Among the exclusions were patients with other autoimmune diseases, uncontrolled infections, pregnancy or lactation. As the starting material, more than 7.5 ml of fresh peripheral blood yielded the PBMCs. The data were taken from a study of Graves' ophthalmopathy and Graves' hyperthyroidism. General study points: Sensitivity reached about 70% and specificity roughly 72% when the model predicted ophthalmopathy progression.

There are 12 residues in the CDR3. Germline V gene lookup returns CDR1 SEHNR and CDR2 FQNEAQ (reference sequence). V shed 3 bases and J 11 bases; nucleotides not matched to a gene: 4. For repertoire sequencing, the TCR beta CDR3 regions were amplified from RNA transcripts. RT-PCR was first run with HTBI primers, then multiplex PCR in a second round. TCRdb re-called the multiplex PCR reads through MiXCR, storing one row per CDR3 protein. The table shows fewer than 350,000 distinct CDR3 sequences, with under 20% occurring only once. The chain is built from TRBV7-9 and TRBJ1-1; 9 nucleotides match TRBD1. This clonotype was sampled from an adult man with Graves' ophthalmopathy. The sequencing sample was made of peripheral blood. CDR3 residues: CASSLGQGPAFF. In DNA, the CDR3 is TGTGCCAGCAGCTTGGGACAGGGCCCGGCTTTCTTT. The whole variable domain, remainder taken from reference TRBV7-9 and TRBJ1-1, is DTGVSQNPRHKITKRGQNVTFRCDPISEHNRLYWYRQTLGQGPEFLTYFQNEAQLEKSRLLSDRFSAERPKGSFSTLEIQRTEQGDSAMYLCASSLGQGPAFFGQGTRLTVV.